These T cell receptor beta chains were read from a single sample in a study of T-cell memory formation after mild COVID-19. MiXCR, applied by TCRdb to the 5' RACE reads, yields one record per CDR3 protein. The sample yields 380,000 or so distinct CDR3 sequences, around 13% seen once. Specimen: PBMCs or a T cell subset sorted from them (not recorded which). The receptors shown here come from a man aged 18-30 years who had mild COVID-19 (a few samples of this study predate the infection). Cell type and time point are not known. Both conserved end residues are part of each CDR3. The D gene is left open where the match is weak. Size is stated for part of the rows, as once, few or many counts, or as a class when the clone is expanded.

CDR3 protein: CASSLGSASLPDTQYF
CDR3 DNA: TGTGCCAGCAGCTTAGGCTCAGCCTCTCTCCCGGATACGCAGTATTTT
clone size: NA
V gene: TRBV13
D gene: NA
J gene: TRBJ2-3

CDR3 protein: CASSLGTGASGETQYF
CDR3 DNA: TGCGCCAGCAGCTTGGGGACAGGGGCCAGCGGCGAGACCCAGTACTTC
clone size: NA
V gene: TRBV5-1
D gene: TRBD1
J gene: TRBJ2-5

CDR3 protein: CASSQGGTAYEKLFF
CDR3 DNA: TGCGCCAGCAGCCAAGGAGGGACAGCCTATGAAAAACTGTTTTTT
clone size: NA
V gene: TRBV4-3
D gene: TRBD1
J gene: TRBJ1-4

CDR3 protein: CASSFQTQETQYF
CDR3 DNA: TGTGCCAGCAGCTTCCAGACGCAAGAGACCCAGTACTTC
clone size: few
V gene: TRBV7-2
D gene: NA
J gene: TRBJ2-5

CDR3 protein: CASSPMDQINYGYTF
CDR3 DNA: TGCGCCAGCAGCCCCATGGATCAGATAAACTATGGCTACACCTTC
clone size: few
V gene: TRBV5-1
D gene: NA
J gene: TRBJ1-2

CDR3 protein: CASSLVGADPNTEAFF
CDR3 DNA: TGTGCCAGCAGCCTCGTCGGAGCAGATCCAAACACTGAAGCTTTCTTT
clone size: many
V gene: TRBV11-2
D gene: NA
J gene: TRBJ1-1

CDR3 protein: CSASLWGKDSPLHF
CDR3 DNA: TGCAGTGCTAGTCTTTGGGGTAAGGATTCACCCCTCCACTTT
clone size: few
V gene: TRBV20-1
D gene: NA
J gene: TRBJ1-6

CDR3 protein: CSVEERGESGDTQYF
CDR3 DNA: TGCAGCGTTGAAGAGCGGGGGGAAAGTGGAGATACGCAGTATTTT
clone size: few
V gene: TRBV29-1
D gene: TRBD2
J gene: TRBJ2-3

CDR3 protein: CASRDRFGRKNTEAFF
CDR3 DNA: TGTGCCAGCAGGGATCGATTCGGACGGAAGAACACTGAAGCTTTCTTT
clone size: few
V gene: TRBV28
D gene: NA
J gene: TRBJ1-1

CDR3 protein: CASRNRDRAYQETQYF
CDR3 DNA: TGTGCCAGCCGGAACCGGGACAGAGCTTACCAAGAGACCCAGTACTTC
clone size: few
V gene: TRBV6-5
D gene: TRBD1
J gene: TRBJ2-5

CDR3 protein: CASSPRTSGGEPQETQYF
CDR3 DNA: TGTGCCAGCAGCCCGCGGACTAGCGGGGGAGAGCCCCAAGAGACCCAGTACTTC
clone size: NA
V gene: TRBV6-9
D gene: TRBD2
J gene: TRBJ2-5

CDR3 protein: CATETNSNQPQHF
CDR3 DNA: TGTGCCACCGAAACGAACAGCAATCAGCCCCAGCATTTT
clone size: NA
V gene: TRBV6-1
D gene: NA
J gene: TRBJ1-5

CDR3 protein: CSVETRYF
CDR3 DNA: TGCAGCGTTGAAACCCGTTACTTC
clone size: few
V gene: TRBV29-1
D gene: NA
J gene: TRBJ2-5

CDR3 protein: CASSEAELRWGTREAFF
CDR3 DNA: TGTGCCAGCAGTGAAGCGGAATTGCGTTGGGGGACGCGTGAAGCTTTCTTT
clone size: NA
V gene: TRBV2
D gene: NA
J gene: TRBJ1-1

CDR3 protein: CASSDWRGSYNEQFF
CDR3 DNA: TGTGCCAGCAGCGACTGGCGGGGGAGCTACAATGAGCAGTTCTTC
clone size: few
V gene: TRBV3-1
D gene: TRBD2
J gene: TRBJ2-1

CDR3 protein: CASKQGALDTGELFF
CDR3 DNA: TGTGCCAGCAAACAGGGGGCGTTGGACACCGGGGAGCTGTTTTTT
clone size: NA
V gene: TRBV6-2/TRBV6-3
D gene: TRBD1
J gene: TRBJ2-2

CDR3 protein: CASSLDPGVDTQYF
CDR3 DNA: TGTGCCAGCAGCTTAGACCCAGGGGTAGATACGCAGTATTTT
clone size: NA
V gene: TRBV7-2
D gene: NA
J gene: TRBJ2-3

CDR3 protein: CASLGRLNTEAFF
CDR3 DNA: TGTGCCAGCTTGGGCAGATTGAACACTGAAGCTTTCTTT
clone size: once
V gene: TRBV7-9
D gene: NA
J gene: TRBJ1-1

CDR3 protein: CASSLGGRGVPNEQFF
CDR3 DNA: TGTGCCAGCAGCTTAGGAGGTAGGGGGGTTCCCAATGAGCAGTTCTTC
clone size: few
V gene: TRBV7-8
D gene: NA
J gene: TRBJ2-1

CDR3 protein: CASKPAQGGNTEAFF
CDR3 DNA: TGTGCCAGCAAACCGGCCCAGGGCGGGAACACTGAAGCTTTCTTT
clone size: many
V gene: TRBV12-3/TRBV12-4
D gene: NA
J gene: TRBJ1-1

CDR3 protein: CASTPLRGASGEQFF
CDR3 DNA: TGTGCCAGCACCCCGCTTCGAGGGGCGAGTGGTGAGCAGTTCTTC
clone size: NA
V gene: TRBV7-2
D gene: NA
J gene: TRBJ2-1

CDR3 protein: CSAWGQGRGDTEAFF
CDR3 DNA: TGCAGTGCTTGGGGACAGGGAAGGGGGGACACTGAAGCTTTCTTT
clone size: many
V gene: TRBV20-1
D gene: TRBD1
J gene: TRBJ1-1

CDR3 protein: CASSLASGNYEQYF
CDR3 DNA: TGCGCCAGCAGCTTGGCTAGCGGCAATTACGAGCAGTACTTC
clone size: few
V gene: TRBV5-1
D gene: TRBD2
J gene: TRBJ2-7

CDR3 protein: CASSYWVGSSGNTIYF
CDR3 DNA: TGTGCCAGCAGTTACTGGGTGGGGTCCTCTGGAAACACCATATATTTT
clone size: NA
V gene: TRBV6-5
D gene: NA
J gene: TRBJ1-3

CDR3 protein: CAISEPGLASQETQYF
CDR3 DNA: TGTGCCATCAGTGAGCCGGGACTAGCGAGCCAAGAGACCCAGTACTTC
clone size: many
V gene: TRBV10-3
D gene: TRBD2
J gene: TRBJ2-5

CDR3 protein: CASSEGRVSYNEQFF
CDR3 DNA: TGTGCCAGCAGTGAAGGGCGGGTTTCATACAATGAGCAGTTCTTC
clone size: few
V gene: TRBV2
D gene: NA
J gene: TRBJ2-1

CDR3 protein: CASSFTGGAGTDTQYF
CDR3 DNA: TGTGCCAGCAGCTTCACAGGGGGCGCGGGCACAGATACGCAGTATTTT
clone size: NA
V gene: TRBV7-3
D gene: TRBD1
J gene: TRBJ2-3

CDR3 protein: CASSLSQGSYNSPLHF
CDR3 DNA: TGTGCCAGCAGTTTAAGCCAGGGATCCTATAATTCACCCCTCCACTTT
clone size: NA
V gene: TRBV28
D gene: NA
J gene: TRBJ1-6

CDR3 protein: CSSLGPMEYGYTF
CDR3 DNA: TGCAGTTCACTAGGACCAATGGAATATGGCTACACCTTC
clone size: NA
V gene: TRBV20-1
D gene: NA
J gene: TRBJ1-2

CDR3 protein: CASSARTVSTDTQYF
CDR3 DNA: TGTGCCAGCAGCGCCCGGACAGTTAGCACAGATACGCAGTATTTT
clone size: NA
V gene: TRBV9
D gene: NA
J gene: TRBJ2-3

CDR3 protein: CASSEDSEYSNQPQHF
CDR3 DNA: TGTGCCAGCAGTGAGGACAGTGAGTATAGCAATCAGCCCCAGCATTTT
clone size: many
V gene: TRBV25-1
D gene: NA
J gene: TRBJ1-5

CDR3 protein: CASSGQGGTGELFF
CDR3 DNA: TGTGCCAGCTCCGGACAGGGAGGCACCGGGGAGCTGTTTTTT
clone size: few
V gene: TRBV18
D gene: TRBD1
J gene: TRBJ2-2

CDR3 protein: CASSLETGVETQYF
CDR3 DNA: TGTGCCAGCAGCTTAGAAACAGGGGTCGAGACCCAGTACTTC
clone size: few
V gene: TRBV7-2
D gene: TRBD1
J gene: TRBJ2-5

CDR3 protein: CACQGLAGMETQYF
CDR3 DNA: TGTGCCTGCCAGGGACTAGCGGGGATGGAGACCCAGTACTTC
clone size: few
V gene: TRBV30
D gene: TRBD2
J gene: TRBJ2-5

CDR3 protein: CASSKTGNTGELFF
CDR3 DNA: TGCGCCAGCAGCAAGACAGGGAATACCGGGGAGCTGTTTTTT
clone size: few
V gene: TRBV5-1
D gene: TRBD1
J gene: TRBJ2-2

CDR3 protein: CASSVGLINQPQHF
CDR3 DNA: TGTGCCAGCAGTGTAGGACTGATCAATCAGCCCCAGCATTTT
clone size: NA
V gene: TRBV27
D gene: NA
J gene: TRBJ1-5

CDR3 protein: CASSQAEGAGELFF
CDR3 DNA: TGCGCCAGCAGCCAAGCCGAAGGGGCCGGGGAGCTGTTTTTT
clone size: few
V gene: TRBV4-3
D gene: NA
J gene: TRBJ2-2

CDR3 protein: CASSLGGWRFDYGYTF
CDR3 DNA: TGTGCCAGCTCCCTGGGAGGGTGGAGATTCGACTATGGCTACACCTTC
clone size: NA
V gene: TRBV9
D gene: NA
J gene: TRBJ1-2

CDR3 protein: CASSGRAGRTDTQYF
CDR3 DNA: TGTGCCAGCAGTGGGAGAGCGGGACGCACAGATACGCAGTATTTT
clone size: few
V gene: TRBV6-1
D gene: TRBD2
J gene: TRBJ2-3

CDR3 protein: CASRTSSLYEQYF
CDR3 DNA: TGTGCCAGCAGAACGTCGTCACTCTACGAGCAGTACTTC
clone size: NA
V gene: TRBV6-2/TRBV6-3
D gene: NA
J gene: TRBJ2-7

CDR3 protein: CSARDLRGPYTEAFF
CDR3 DNA: TGCAGTGCTAGAGATCTGAGAGGGCCATACACTGAAGCTTTCTTT
clone size: NA
V gene: TRBV20-1
D gene: NA
J gene: TRBJ1-1

CDR3 protein: CASSQEQTYEQFF
CDR3 DNA: TGCGCCAGCAGCCAAGAACAGACCTATGAGCAGTTCTTC
clone size: NA
V gene: TRBV4-1
D gene: NA
J gene: TRBJ2-1

CDR3 protein: CASSLGLSSGLQETQYF
CDR3 DNA: TGTGCCAGCAGCTTAGGGTTAAGTAGCGGTTTACAAGAGACCCAGTACTTC
clone size: NA
V gene: TRBV7-8
D gene: NA
J gene: TRBJ2-5

CDR3 protein: CASSPRTPGLAGGSTDTQYF
CDR3 DNA: TGCGCCAGCAGCCCTCGGACCCCGGGACTAGCGGGGGGTAGCACAGATACGCAGTATTTT
clone size: few
V gene: TRBV4-3
D gene: TRBD2
J gene: TRBJ2-3

CDR3 protein: CASSQAGGIEQFF
CDR3 DNA: TGCGCCAGCAGCCAAGCGGGAGGGATTGAGCAGTTCTTC
clone size: NA
V gene: TRBV4-3
D gene: TRBD2
J gene: TRBJ2-1